These 5 T cell receptor beta chains were sequenced from one sample in a study of T-cell reconstitution after alpha-beta-depleted transplantation in children. The library targeted TCRbeta and was prepared with unique molecular identifiers. From the PCR reads, TCRdb called clonotypes with MiXCR, one entry per CDR3 protein. Among some 450,000 distinct CDR3 sequences listed, about 40% were seen once. Sequences were derived from PBMCs, sampled before TCRalphabeta/CD19-depleted stem cell transplant. The receptors originated from a girl aged 2 to 9 with aplastic anemia, due to receive a stem cell transplant.

V gene TRBV5-1 combines with J gene TRBJ2-3, with 7 bases fitting TRBD1. The ends lost 2 bases at V and 1 base at J; junction bases unmatched: 4. The germline V gene has CDR1 SGHRS and CDR2 YFSETQ. CDR3 length: 15 amino acids. The CDR3 spells CASSFEGAGTDTQYF. Here the CDR3 DNA reads TGCGCCAGCAGCTTTGAGGGGGCTGGCACAGATACGCAGTATTTT.

The table lists this clonotype with a few counts. The chain links TRBV11-2 to TRBJ1-1; D is unclear. CDR3 length: 13 amino acids. V shed 5 bases and J shed 1 base, with 8 bases lying between them. Germline V CDR1 and CDR2: SGHAT, FQNNGV. The CDR3 sequence: CASSHTENTEAFF. The CDR3 nucleotides read TGTGCCAGCAGCCACACAGAGAACACTGAAGCTTTCTTT.

As regards this clonotype: A read error may produce the germline difference seen at one junction end. The V gene is TRBV3-1, the J gene TRBJ1-2, with 7 positions matching TRBD1. The CDR3 is 15 amino acids. Germline assignment: CDR1 LGHDT and CDR2 YNNKEL (reference sequence). As DNA, the CDR3 is TGTCCCAGCAGCCCCCTCGCGGCAGGGGGCTATGGCTACACCTTC. Its protein is CPSSPLAAGGYGYTF.

This clonotype has at least ten counts. This sequence joins TRBV5-1 and TRBJ2-5, with D unclear. The CDR3 totals 13 residues. V lost 2 bases and J lost 4, with 9 bases in between. CDR1 and CDR2 from the germline V gene are SGHRS and YFSETQ. CDR3 sequence reads: CASSFPQAETQYF. Written as DNA, the CDR3 is TGCGCCAGCAGCTTTCCCCAGGCAGAGACCCAGTACTTC.

This clonotype was seen a few times. The rearrangement uses TRBV28 and TRBJ1-1, with unresolved D. V shed 1 base and J shed 2 bases, with 8 bases lying between them. The germline gives CDR1 MDHEN, CDR2 SYDVKM. The CDR3 extends over 14 amino acids. The CDR3 DNA reads as TGTGCCAGCAGTTTATTCACAGCTAACACTGAAGCTTTCTTT. It is translated as CASSLFTANTEAFF.